The present TCR beta chain was sequenced within a study of cytomegalovirus exposure and HLA in healthy donors. Regarding the study as a whole: About 87% or about 30% of the time was how often most TCR beta V segments were productive, according to an earlier analysis. By HLA locus, TCR association rates varied in a later analysis, with DRB1 showing the most and HLA-C the fewest.

Per the germline V gene, CDR1 is SQVTM and CDR2 is ANQGSEA. The CDR3 is 16 residues long. V was pared by 2 bases and J by 3 bases, with 10 bases of the junction left unmatched. Vbeta (60) and Jbeta (13) primers were used in the PCR. The table came from immunoSEQ multiplex PCR; TCRdb's copy has only in-frame clones and leaves some out. Counted here are about 190,000 clones, more than 70% occurring once; the ten biggest clones make up approximately 1.6%. Concerning this clone itself: The antigen remains undetermined.

The sample taken for sequencing was PBMCs. The chain uses TRBV29-1 and TRBJ2-4; 7 bases match TRBD1. This clonotype was sampled from a man aged 40-49 years in good health and CMV-seropositive. Here the CDR3 DNA reads TGCAGCGTTGAATTGCGGCAGGGGGTGGACAAAAACATTCAGTACTTC. It encodes CSVELRQGVDKNIQYF.